The 7 T cell receptor beta chains reported below all come from one sample, sequenced in a study of blood T cell repertoires in COVID-19. Using immunoSEQ multiplex PCR, the repertoire was profiled, and TCRdb retains in-frame clones only, with some absent. In the table there are approximately 300,000 clones, roughly 90% of which are singletons. Sequenced input: PBMCs or T cells enriched from blood (not recorded which). The receptor set was obtained from a woman aged 18-30 years with acute COVID-19.

The chain recombines TRBV19 with TRBJ1-2; D possibly corresponds to TRBD1 (5 bases). The CDR3 totals 14 residues. Germline CDR1 LNHDA, CDR2 SQIVND (reference sequence). Trimming pared 4 bases from V and 5 bases from J, leaving 14 bases between. The CDR3 DNA sequence: TGTGCCAGTAGTACACCCCAGGGTTCTTATGGCTACACCTTC. Translation: CASSTPQGSYGYTF.

This chain links TRBV30 with TRBJ1-5; 9 positions match TRBD1. V gave up 2 bases and J gave up 6 bases; unmatched junction bases: 8. Germline CDR1 GTSNPN, CDR2 SVGIG (reference sequence). CDR3 length: 15 amino acids. CDR3 DNA: TGTGCCTGGAGTCAGGGGGGGACAGGGTTTCAGCCCCAGCATTTT. Translating gives CAWSQGGTGFQPQHF.

V gene TRBV3-1 (or the pseudogene TRBV3-2) combines with J gene TRBJ2-7; 9 nucleotides agree with TRBD2. V was clipped by 5 bases and J by 7 bases; unmatched bases: 9. CDR1 and CDR2 (germline): LGHDT, YNNKEL (reference sequence). There are 14 residues in the CDR3. The CDR3 nucleotides read TGTGCCAGCAGCACAATAGCGGGAGCGGGAGAGCAGTACTTC. Its translation: CASSTIAGAGEQYF.

The rearrangement links TRBV28 to TRBJ2-2, with TRBD1 identical over 12 bases. The CDR3 length is 15 residues. V shed 3 bases and J 7 bases; nucleotides not matched to a gene: 3. The germline V gene has CDR1 MDHEN and CDR2 SYDVKM. The CDR3 coding sequence is TGTGCCAGCAGTTTGGGACAGGGGGCGGTCGGGGAGCTGTTTTTT. It codes for CASSLGQGAVGELFF.

The J gene is TRBJ1-1, the V gene TRBV7-2; D unclear. The germline V gene encodes CDR1 SGHTA and CDR2 FQGNSA. With 1 base removed from V and 7 bases from J, the gap between germline ends came to 16 bases. The CDR3 runs to 15 residues. The CDR3: CASSLGEILRGEAFF. The DNA for the CDR3 is TGTGCCAGCAGCTTAGGGGAAATACTGCGGGGTGAAGCTTTCTTT.

The chain recombines TRBV5-4 with TRBJ2-5; weak D call: TRBD1 (5 bases). The CDR3 runs 17 residues. Trimming cost V 2 bases and J 1 base, with 18 bases left between them. CDR1 is SGHNT, CDR2 YYREEE, per germline (reference sequence). CDR3 DNA sequence: TGTGCCAGCAGCTTTCCAGGGAAAATCCCTTCCCAAGAGACCCAGTACTTC. This codes for CASSFPGKIPSQETQYF.

This chain uses TRBV6-5 with TRBJ2-1; possible D gene TRBD2, 5 bases. This CDR3 has 15 amino acids. Germline-derived CDR1 and CDR2 are MNHEY and SVGAGI. Trimming removed 5 bases from V and 6 bases from J, with 17 bases in between. The CDR3 DNA reads as TGTGCCAGCAGTCCCGATACACTAGGAAGCAATGAGCAGTTCTTC. Its translation is CASSPDTLGSNEQFF.